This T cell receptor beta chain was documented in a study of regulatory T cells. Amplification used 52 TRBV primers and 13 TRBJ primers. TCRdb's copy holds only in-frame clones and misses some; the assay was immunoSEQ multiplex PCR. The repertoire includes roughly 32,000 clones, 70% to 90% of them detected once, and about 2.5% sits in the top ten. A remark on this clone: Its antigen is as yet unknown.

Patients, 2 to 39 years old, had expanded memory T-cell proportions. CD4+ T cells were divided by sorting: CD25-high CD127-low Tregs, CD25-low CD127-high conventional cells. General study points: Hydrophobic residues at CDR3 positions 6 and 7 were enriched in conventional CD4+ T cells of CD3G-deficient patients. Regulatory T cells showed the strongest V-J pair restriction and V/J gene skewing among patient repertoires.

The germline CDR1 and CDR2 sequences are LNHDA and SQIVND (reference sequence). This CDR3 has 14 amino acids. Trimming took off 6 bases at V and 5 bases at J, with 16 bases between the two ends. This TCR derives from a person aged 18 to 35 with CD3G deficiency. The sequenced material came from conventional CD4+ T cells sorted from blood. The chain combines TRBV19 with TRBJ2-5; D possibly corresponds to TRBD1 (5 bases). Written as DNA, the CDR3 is TGTGCCAGTAGCCCTCAGGGAAGGCGGGAGACCCAGTACTTC. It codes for CASSPQGRRETQYF. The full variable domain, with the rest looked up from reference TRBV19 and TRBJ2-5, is DGGITQSPKYLFRKEGQNVTLSCEQNLNHDAMYWYRQDPGQGLRLIYYSQIVNDFQKGDIAEGYSVSREKKESFPLTVTSAQKNPTAFYLCASSPQGRRETQYFGPGTRLLVL.